This T cell receptor beta chain was captured by sequencing in a study of somatic mutations in cytotoxic T cells in rheumatoid arthritis. Study-wide findings and caveats: It was in rheumatoid arthritis patients, but not in healthy controls, that CD8+ clonality increased with age.

Trimming pared 6 bases from V and 0 bases from J, leaving 12 bases between. CDR3 length: 15 residues. Germline V CDR1 and CDR2: MNHEY, SVGAGI. Only a few counts were recorded for this clone. What it binds is unknown. Produced via immunoSEQ multiplex PCR; TCRdb's table is partial and in-frame only. The sample lists fewer than 12,000 clones; around 75% were seen once. The sequencing sample was made of CD8+ T cells sorted from blood. The TCR sequence derives from a man aged 55-75 years in good health. The V gene is TRBV6-5, the J gene TRBJ2-1; D unclear. The CDR3 nucleotides are TGTGCCAGCAGGTCTCACTCACTCTCCTACAATGAGCAGTTCTTC. Encoded protein: CASRSHSLSYNEQFF.